One TCR beta chain is described in this entry. Trimming removed 5 bases at V and 4 bases at J, with 20 bases between. The CDR3 contains 16 residues. Per germline, CDR1 SEHNR and CDR2 FQNEAQ (reference sequence). The source of the sample is a study of technical replicates of blood from several donors. Using immunoSEQ multiplex PCR, the repertoire was profiled, and TCRdb retains in-frame clones only, with some absent. The sample lists around 13,000 clones; approximately 81% were seen once. This receptor was taken from a human donor in good health. Material: PBMCs. The rearrangement links TRBV7-9 to TRBJ1-1, with no clear D. The CDR3 loop reads CASSHRTGPGFTEAFF. DNA for the CDR3: TGTGCCAGCAGCCACAGAACCGGTCCCGGTTTCACTGAAGCTTTCTTT.